This TCR beta chain was captured by sequencing in a study of T cell repertoires in cytomegalovirus infection (dated by TCRdb to about 2019). Concerning the study at large: The HLA type of each donor mattered for the analysis, because public TCR beta signatures pointed to carriage of CMV infection along with the matching HLA type. What the work shows at the level of the full study, not this receptor alone: Carriers of CMV infection plus the relevant HLA type were discriminated by the cumulative frequency of public TCR beta family members in the study cohort and in an independent roughly 370-donor cohort. The ex vivo response was dominated by HLA-C-restricted CMV-specific TCR beta clonotypes, which also provided the single most frequent clonotype in two of eight donors.

Sequencing used an Illumina HiSeq 1500. TCRdb passed the public sequencing reads through fastp at Q25 and MiXCR, retaining productive beta sequences. Entries are consolidated by CDR3 protein sequence, retaining the most common genes and DNA. The sample table holds 200,000 to 300,000 distinct CDR3 sequences, of which about an eighth were seen once. The ten largest account for 8.8% of the sample. There are many counts of this clonotype. The antigen this receptor binds is unknown. Base qualities are not provided; no much larger clone lies one nucleotide away. V and J lose 4 bases and 4 bases, and a span of 17 bases separates them. Spanning cysteine to phenylalanine, the CDR3 consists of 15 amino acids. Only the CDR3 portion is preserved as DNA: 45 bases, with reading frame beginning at the first base. CDR1 SGHVS and CDR2 FNYEAQ were looked up in the germline V gene.

The TCR originated in a human donor in good health (CMV status not recorded). Some clones in this sample may be carry-over from other donors' samples. Sequencing input: PBMCs. The sequence joins TRBV7-6 to TRBJ2-7; perhaps TRBD1 is the D gene, with 6 bases matching. The base sequence is TGTGCCAGCAGCTATTACCCGGGACAAGATTACGAGCAGTACTTC. Its translation reads: CASSYYPGQDYEQYF.